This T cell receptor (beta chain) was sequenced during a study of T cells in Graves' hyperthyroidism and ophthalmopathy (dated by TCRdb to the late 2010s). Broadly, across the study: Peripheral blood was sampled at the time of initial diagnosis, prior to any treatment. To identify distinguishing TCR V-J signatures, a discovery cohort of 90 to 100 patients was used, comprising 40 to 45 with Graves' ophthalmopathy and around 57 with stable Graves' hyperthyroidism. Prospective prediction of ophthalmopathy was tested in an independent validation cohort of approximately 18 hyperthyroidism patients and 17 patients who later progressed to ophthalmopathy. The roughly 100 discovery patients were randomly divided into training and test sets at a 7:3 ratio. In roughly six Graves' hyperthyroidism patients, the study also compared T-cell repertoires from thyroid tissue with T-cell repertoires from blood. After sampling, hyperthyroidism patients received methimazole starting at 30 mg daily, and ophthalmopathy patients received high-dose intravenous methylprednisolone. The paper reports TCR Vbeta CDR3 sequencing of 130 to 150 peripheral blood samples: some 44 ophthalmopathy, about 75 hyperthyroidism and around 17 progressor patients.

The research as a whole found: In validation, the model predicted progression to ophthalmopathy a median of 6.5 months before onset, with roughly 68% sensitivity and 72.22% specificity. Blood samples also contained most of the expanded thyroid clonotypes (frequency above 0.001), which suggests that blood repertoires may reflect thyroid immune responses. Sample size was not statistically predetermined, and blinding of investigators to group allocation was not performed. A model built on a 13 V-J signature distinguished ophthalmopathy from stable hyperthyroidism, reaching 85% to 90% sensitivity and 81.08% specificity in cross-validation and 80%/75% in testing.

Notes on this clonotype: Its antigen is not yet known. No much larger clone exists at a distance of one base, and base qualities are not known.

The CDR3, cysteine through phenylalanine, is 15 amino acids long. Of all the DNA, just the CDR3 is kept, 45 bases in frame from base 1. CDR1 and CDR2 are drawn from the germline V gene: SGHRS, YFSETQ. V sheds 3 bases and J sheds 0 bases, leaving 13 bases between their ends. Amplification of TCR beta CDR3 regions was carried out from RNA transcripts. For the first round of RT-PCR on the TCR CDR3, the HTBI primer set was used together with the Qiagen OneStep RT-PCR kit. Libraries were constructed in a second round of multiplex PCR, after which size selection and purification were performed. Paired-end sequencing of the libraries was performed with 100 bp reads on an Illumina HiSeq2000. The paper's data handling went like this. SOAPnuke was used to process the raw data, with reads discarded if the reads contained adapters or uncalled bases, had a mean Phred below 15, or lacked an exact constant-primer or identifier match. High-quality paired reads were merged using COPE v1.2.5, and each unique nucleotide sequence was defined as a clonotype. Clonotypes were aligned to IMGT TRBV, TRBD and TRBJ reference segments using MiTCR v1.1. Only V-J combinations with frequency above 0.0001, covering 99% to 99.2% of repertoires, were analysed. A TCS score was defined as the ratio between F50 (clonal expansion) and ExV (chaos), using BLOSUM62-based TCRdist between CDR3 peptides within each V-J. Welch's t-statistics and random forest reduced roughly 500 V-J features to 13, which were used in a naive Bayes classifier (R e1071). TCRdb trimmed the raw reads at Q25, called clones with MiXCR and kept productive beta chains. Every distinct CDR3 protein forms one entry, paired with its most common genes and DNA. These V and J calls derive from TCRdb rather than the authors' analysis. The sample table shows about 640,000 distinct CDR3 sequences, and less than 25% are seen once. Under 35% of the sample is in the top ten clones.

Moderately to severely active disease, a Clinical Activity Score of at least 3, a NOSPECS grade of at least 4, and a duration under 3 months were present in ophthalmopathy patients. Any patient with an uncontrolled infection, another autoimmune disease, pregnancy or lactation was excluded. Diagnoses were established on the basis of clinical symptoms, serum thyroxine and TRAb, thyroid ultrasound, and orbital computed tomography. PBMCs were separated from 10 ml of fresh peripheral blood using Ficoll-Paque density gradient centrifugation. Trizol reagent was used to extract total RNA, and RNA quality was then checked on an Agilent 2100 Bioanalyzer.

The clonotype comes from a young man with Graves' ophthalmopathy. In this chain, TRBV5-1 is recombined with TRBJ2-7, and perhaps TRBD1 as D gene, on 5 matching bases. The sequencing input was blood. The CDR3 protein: CASSCRVLGSYEQYF. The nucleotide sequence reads TGCGCCAGCAGCTGCAGGGTATTAGGCTCCTACGAGCAGTACTTC.